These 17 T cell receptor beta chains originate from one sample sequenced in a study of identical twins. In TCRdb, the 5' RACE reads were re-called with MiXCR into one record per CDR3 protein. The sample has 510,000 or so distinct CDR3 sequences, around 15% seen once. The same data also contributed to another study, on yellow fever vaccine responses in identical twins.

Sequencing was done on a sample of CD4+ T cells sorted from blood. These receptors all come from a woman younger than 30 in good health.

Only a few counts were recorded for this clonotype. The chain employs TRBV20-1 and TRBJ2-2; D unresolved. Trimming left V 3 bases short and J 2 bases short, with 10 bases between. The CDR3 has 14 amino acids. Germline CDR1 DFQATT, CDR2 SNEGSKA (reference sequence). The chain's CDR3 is CSARGPSNTGELFF. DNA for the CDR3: TGCAGTGCTAGGGGTCCTTCTAACACCGGGGAGCTGTTTTTT.

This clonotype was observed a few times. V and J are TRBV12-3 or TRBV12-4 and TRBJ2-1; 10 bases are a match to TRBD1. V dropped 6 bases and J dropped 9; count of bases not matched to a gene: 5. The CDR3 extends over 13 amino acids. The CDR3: CASSGTGAVEQFF. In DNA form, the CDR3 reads TGTGCCAGCAGCGGGACAGGGGCCGTTGAGCAGTTCTTC.

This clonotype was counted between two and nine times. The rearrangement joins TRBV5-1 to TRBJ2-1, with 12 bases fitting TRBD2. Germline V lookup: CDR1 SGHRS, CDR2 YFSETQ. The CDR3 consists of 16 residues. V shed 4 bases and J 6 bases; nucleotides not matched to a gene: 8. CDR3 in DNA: TGCGCCAGCAGCGGATCTCTAGCGGGGGGGCTCAATGAGCAGTTCTTC. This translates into CASSGSLAGGLNEQFF.

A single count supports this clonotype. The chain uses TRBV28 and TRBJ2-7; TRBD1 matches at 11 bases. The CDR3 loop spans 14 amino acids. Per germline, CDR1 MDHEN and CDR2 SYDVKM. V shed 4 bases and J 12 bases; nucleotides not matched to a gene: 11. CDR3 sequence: CASSSPGTGGYVYV. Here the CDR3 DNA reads TGTGCCAGCAGTTCGCCAGGGACAGGGGGTTATGTGTACGTC.

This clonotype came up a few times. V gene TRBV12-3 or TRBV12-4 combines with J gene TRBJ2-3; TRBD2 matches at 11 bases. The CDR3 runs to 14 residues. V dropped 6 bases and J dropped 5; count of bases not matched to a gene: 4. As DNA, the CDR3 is TGTGCCAGCAGACTAGCGGGAGTGGGAGATACGCAGTATTTT. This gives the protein CASRLAGVGDTQYF.

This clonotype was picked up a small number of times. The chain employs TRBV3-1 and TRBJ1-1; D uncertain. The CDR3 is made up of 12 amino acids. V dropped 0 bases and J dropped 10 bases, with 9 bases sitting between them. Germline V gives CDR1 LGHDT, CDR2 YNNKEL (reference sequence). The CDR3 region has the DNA TGTGCCAGCAGCCAAGAGAGTAGGGCAGCTTTCTTT. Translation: CASSQESRAAFF.

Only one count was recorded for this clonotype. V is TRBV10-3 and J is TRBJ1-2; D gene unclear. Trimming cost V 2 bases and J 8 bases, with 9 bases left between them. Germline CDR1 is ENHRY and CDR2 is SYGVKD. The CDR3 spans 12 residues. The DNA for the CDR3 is TGTGCCATCAGTGAGCGGGGTTTGGGCTACACCTTC. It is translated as CAISERGLGYTF.

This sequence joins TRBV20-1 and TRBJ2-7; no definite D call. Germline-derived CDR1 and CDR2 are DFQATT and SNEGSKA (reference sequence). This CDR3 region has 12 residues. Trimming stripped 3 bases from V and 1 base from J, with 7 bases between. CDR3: CSASDGSYEQYV. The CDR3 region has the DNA TGCAGTGCTAGCGACGGATCCTACGAGCAGTACGTC.

This CDR3 is CASSWGVGNEQFF. CDR3 nucleotides: TGTGCCAGCAGCTGGGGGGTCGGGAATGAGCAGTTCTTC. The chain has TRBV7-9 and TRBJ2-1, with D possibly being TRBD2 (6 bases). V was trimmed by 4 bases and J by 7 bases, leaving 11 bases between them. Germline lookup yields CDR1 SEHNR and CDR2 FQNEAQ (reference sequence). There are 13 residues in the CDR3.

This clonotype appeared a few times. The CDR3 nucleotides read TGTGCCAGCAGCGTAGGTACCTCTCAATGGGAGACCCAGTACTTC. Protein sequence: CASSVGTSQWETQYF. The genes are TRBV7-9 and TRBJ2-5; D not certain. V shed 5 bases and J shed 5 bases, with 18 bases lying between them. In germline, CDR1 is SEHNR, CDR2 FQNEAQ (reference sequence). This CDR3 spans 15 amino acids. The variable domain in full, completed from reference TRBV7-9 and TRBJ2-5, reads DTGVSQNPRHKITKRGQNVTFRCDPISEHNRLYWYRQTLGQGPEFLTYFQNEAQLEKSRLLSDRFSAERPKGSFSTLEIQRTEQGDSAMYLCASSVGTSQWETQYFGPGTRLLVL.

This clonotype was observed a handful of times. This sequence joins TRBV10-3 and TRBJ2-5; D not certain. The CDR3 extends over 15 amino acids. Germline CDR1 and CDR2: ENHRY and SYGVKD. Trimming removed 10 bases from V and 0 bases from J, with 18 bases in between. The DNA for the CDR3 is TGTGCCACATCCCCGACCACGGGTAACCAAGAGACCCAGTACTTC. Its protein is CATSPTTGNQETQYF.

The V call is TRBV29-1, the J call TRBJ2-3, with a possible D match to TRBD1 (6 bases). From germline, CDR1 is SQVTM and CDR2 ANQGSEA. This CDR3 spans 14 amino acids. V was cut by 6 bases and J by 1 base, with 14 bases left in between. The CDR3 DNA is TGCAGCGTAGAGGCCAGGGGAGGCACAGATACGCAGTATTTT. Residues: CSVEARGGTDTQYF.

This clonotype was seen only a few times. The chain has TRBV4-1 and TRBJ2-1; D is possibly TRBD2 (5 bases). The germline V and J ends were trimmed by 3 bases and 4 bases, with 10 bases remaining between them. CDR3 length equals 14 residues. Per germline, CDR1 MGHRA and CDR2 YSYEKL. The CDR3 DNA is TGCGCCAGCAGCCAGGACCGGACTTACAATGAGCAGTTCTTC. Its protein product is CASSQDRTYNEQFF.

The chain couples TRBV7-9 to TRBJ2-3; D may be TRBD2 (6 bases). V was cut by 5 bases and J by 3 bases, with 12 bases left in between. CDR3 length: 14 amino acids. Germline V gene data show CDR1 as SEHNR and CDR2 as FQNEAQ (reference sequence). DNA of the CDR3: TGTGCCAGCAGCGGGAGGTTTCAAACAGATACGCAGTATTTT. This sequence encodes CASSGRFQTDTQYF.

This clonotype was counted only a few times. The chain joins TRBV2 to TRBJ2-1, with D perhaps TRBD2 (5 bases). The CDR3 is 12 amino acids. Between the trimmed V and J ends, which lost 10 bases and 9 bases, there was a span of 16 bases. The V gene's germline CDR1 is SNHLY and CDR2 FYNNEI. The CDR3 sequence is CATSGSAGEQFF. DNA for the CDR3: TGTGCCACCTCCGGCAGTGCGGGTGAGCAGTTCTTC.

CDR3 DNA: TGCAGCGTTGTAAATGGGTATTCACCCCTCCACTTT. This gives the protein CSVVNGYSPLHF. The chain uses TRBV29-1 and TRBJ1-6; D unresolved. The germline gives CDR1 SQVTM, CDR2 ANQGSEA. The CDR3 covers 12 residues. Trimming cost V 4 bases and J 8 bases, with 9 bases left between them.

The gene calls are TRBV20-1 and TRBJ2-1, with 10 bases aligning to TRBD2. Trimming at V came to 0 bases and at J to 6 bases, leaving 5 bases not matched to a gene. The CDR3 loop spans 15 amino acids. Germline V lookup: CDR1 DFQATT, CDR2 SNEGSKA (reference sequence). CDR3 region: CSARDPGLAPNEQFF. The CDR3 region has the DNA TGCAGTGCTAGAGATCCGGGACTAGCGCCCAATGAGCAGTTCTTC.